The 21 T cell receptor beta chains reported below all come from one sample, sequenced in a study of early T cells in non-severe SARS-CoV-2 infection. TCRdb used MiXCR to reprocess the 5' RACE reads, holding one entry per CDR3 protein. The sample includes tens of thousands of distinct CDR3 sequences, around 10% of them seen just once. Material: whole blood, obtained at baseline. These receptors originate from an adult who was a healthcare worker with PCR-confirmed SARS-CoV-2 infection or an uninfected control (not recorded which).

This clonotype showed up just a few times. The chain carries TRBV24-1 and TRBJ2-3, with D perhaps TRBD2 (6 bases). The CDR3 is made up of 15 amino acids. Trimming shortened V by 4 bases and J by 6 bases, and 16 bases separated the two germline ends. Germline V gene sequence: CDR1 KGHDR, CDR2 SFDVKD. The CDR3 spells CATSEPDGGTDTQYF. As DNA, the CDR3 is TGTGCCACCAGTGAACCTGATGGAGGGACGGATACGCAGTATTTT.

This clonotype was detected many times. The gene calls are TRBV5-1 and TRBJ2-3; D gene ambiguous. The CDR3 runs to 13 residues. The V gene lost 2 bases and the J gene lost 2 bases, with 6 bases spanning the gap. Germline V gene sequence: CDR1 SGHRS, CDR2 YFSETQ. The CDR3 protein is CASSFFTTDTQYF. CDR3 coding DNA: TGCGCCAGCAGCTTTTTCACCACAGATACGCAGTATTTT.

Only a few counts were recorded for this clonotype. The CDR3 DNA reads as TGTGCCAGCAGTTATTTCGTGGCGGGGAACACTGAAGCTTTCTTT. This gives the protein CASSYFVAGNTEAFF. This sequence joins TRBV6-5 and TRBJ1-1; D call uncertain. The CDR3 loop spans 15 amino acids. CDR1 is MNHEY, CDR2 SVGAGI, per germline. V lost 3 bases to trimming and J lost 1 base, with 12 bases between them.

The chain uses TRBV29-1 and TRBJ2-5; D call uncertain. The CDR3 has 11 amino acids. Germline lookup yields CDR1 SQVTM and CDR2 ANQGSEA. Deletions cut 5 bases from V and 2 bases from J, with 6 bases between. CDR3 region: CSVYLQETQYF. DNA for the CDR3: TGCAGCGTTTACTTACAAGAGACCCAGTACTTC.

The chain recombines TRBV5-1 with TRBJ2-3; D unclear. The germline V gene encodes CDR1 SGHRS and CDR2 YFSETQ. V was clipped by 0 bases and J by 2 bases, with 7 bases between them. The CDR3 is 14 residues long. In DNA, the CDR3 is TGCGCCAGCAGCTTGGACGGAGTCACAGATACGCAGTATTTT. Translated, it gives CASSLDGVTDTQYF.

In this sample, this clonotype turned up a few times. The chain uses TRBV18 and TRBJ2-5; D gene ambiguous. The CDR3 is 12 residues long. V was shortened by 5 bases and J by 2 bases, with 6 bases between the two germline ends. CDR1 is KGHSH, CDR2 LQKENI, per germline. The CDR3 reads CASSSTQETQYF. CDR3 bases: TGTGCCAGCTCATCTACACAAGAGACCCAGTACTTC.

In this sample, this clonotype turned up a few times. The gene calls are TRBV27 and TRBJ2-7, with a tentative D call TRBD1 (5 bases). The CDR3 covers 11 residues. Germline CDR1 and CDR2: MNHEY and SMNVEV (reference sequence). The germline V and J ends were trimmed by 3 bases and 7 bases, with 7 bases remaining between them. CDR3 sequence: CASSFKGEQYF. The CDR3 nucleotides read TGTGCCAGCAGTTTCAAGGGGGAGCAGTACTTC.

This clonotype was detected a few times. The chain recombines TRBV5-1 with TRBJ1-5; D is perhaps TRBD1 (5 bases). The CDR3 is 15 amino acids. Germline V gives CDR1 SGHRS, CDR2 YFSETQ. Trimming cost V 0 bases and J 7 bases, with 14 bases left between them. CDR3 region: CASSLGSGADQPQHF. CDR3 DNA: TGCGCCAGCAGCTTGGGGTCCGGGGCAGACCAGCCCCAGCATTTT.

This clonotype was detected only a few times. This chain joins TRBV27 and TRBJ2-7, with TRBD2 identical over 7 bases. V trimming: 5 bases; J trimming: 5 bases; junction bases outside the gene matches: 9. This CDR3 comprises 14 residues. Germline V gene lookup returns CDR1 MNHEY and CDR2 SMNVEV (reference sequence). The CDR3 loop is CASSLARGDHEQYF. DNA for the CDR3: TGTGCCAGCAGTCTCGCCCGGGGGGACCACGAGCAGTACTTC.

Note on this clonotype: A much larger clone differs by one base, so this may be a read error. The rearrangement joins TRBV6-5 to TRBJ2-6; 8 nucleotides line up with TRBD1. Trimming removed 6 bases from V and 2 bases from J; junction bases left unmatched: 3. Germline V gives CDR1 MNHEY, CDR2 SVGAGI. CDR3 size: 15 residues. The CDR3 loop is CASSLQGAGANVLTF. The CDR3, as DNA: TGTGCCAGCAGCTTACAGGGGGCTGGGGCCAACGTCCTGACTTTC.

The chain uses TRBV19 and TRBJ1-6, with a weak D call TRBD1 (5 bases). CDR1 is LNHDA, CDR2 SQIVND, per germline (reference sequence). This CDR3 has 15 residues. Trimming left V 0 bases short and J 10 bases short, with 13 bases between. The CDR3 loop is CASSIDWQGSSPLHF. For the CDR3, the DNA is TGTGCCAGTAGTATAGATTGGCAGGGCAGCTCACCCCTCCACTTT.

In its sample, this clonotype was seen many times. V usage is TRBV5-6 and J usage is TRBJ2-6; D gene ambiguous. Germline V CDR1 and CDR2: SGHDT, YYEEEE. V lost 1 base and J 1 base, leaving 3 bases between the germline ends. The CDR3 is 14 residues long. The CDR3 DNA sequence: TGTGCCAGCAGCTTGTTTTCTGGGGCCAACGTCCTGACTTTC. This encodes CASSLFSGANVLTF.

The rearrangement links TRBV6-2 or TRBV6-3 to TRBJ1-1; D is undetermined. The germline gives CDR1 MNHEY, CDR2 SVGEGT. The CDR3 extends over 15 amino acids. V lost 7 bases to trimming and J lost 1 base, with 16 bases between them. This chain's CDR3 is CASTPLLYGNTEAFF. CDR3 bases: TGTGCCAGCACCCCCCTTCTGTACGGGAACACTGAAGCTTTCTTT.

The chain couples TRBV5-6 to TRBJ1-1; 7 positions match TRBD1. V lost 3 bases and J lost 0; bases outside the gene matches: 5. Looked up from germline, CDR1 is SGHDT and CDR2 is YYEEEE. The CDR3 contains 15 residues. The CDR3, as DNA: TGTGCCAGCAGCTCGCCGGGACAGCTGAACACTGAAGCTTTCTTT. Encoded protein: CASSSPGQLNTEAFF.

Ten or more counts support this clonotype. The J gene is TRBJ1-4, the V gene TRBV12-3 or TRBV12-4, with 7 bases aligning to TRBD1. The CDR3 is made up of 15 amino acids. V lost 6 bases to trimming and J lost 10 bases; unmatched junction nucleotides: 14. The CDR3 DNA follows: TGTGCCAGCAGACAGATGTCAGGGGGGGCCCGAAAACTGTTTTTT. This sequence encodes CASRQMSGGARKLFF.

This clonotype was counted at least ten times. The CDR3 spells CSASGQTGSSYEQYF. CDR3 in DNA: TGCAGTGCTAGCGGACAGACAGGGAGTTCCTACGAGCAGTACTTC. The V and J genes are TRBV20-1 and TRBJ2-7; 7 bases are shared with TRBD1. This CDR3 has 15 residues. From germline, CDR1 is DFQATT and CDR2 SNEGSKA (reference sequence). J was trimmed by 1 base and V by 3 bases; bases with no gene match: 9.

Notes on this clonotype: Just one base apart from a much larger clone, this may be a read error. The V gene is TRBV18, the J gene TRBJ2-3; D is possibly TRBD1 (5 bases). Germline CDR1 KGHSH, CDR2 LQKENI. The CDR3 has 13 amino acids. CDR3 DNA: TGTGTCAGCTCACCCGAGTGGGGCGATACGCAGTATTTT. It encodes CVSSPEWGDTQYF.

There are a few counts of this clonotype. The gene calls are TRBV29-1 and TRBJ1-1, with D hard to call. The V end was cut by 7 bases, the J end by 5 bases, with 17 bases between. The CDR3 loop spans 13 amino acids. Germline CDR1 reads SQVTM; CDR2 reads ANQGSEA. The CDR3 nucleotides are TGCAGCGCCCCCGGCCAACCGGGGACTGAAGCTTTCTTT. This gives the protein CSAPGQPGTEAFF. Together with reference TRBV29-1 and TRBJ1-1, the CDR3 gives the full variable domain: SAVISQKPSRDICQRGTSLTIQCQVDSQVTMMFWYRQQPGQSLTLIATANQGSEATYESGFVIDKFPISRPNLTFSTLTVSNMSPEDSSIYLCSAPGQPGTEAFFGQGTRLTVV.

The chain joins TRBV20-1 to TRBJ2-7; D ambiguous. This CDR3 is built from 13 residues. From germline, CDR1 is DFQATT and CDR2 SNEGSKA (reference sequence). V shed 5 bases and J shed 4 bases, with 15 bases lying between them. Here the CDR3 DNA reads TGCAGTGCTTACGACCCGACCAAATACGAGCAGTACTTC. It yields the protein CSAYDPTKYEQYF.

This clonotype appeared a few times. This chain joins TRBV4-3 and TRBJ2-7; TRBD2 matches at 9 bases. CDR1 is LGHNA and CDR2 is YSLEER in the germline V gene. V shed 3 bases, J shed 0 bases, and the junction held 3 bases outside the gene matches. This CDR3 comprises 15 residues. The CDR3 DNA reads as TGCGCCAGCAGCCATAGCGGGGGTCTCTCCTACGAGCAGTACTTC. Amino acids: CASSHSGGLSYEQYF.

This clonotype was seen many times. In DNA, the CDR3 is TGTGCCAGCAAAGACAGGGCGGGCAATCAGCCCCAGCATTTT. Translating gives CASKDRAGNQPQHF. V and J are TRBV2 and TRBJ1-5; the match to TRBD1 covers 7 bases. The CDR3 has 14 amino acids. Germline-derived CDR1 and CDR2 are SNHLY and FYNNEI. V shed 7 bases, J shed 2 bases, and the junction held 5 bases outside the gene matches.